The present entry profiles one T cell receptor (beta chain) with its context. In the original workflow: Nucleated cell number was recorded as an estimate derived from reference gene primer amplification. Clones were read by immunoSEQ multiplex PCR, and TCRdb kept only the in-frame ones, dropping some. The V and J calls and the clone size are those of that table, but D and trimming were determined from the DNA. The table shows about 280,000 clones, with approximately 85% occurring only once. These data belong to a study of blood T cell repertoires in COVID-19. About the research overall: Samples came from the United States, Italy and Spain, spanning acute and convalescent COVID-19.

The V end lost 2 bases, the J end lost 0 bases, and 15 bases lay between the germline ends. Germline values: CDR1 SGHKS, CDR2 YYEKEE (reference sequence). This CDR3 has 17 amino acids. The clonotype originates from a woman between 70 and 85 years old with acute or convalescent COVID-19. The sequencing input was peripheral blood. This chain links TRBV5-5 with TRBJ1-3, with D perhaps matching TRBD1 (5 bases). The CDR3 protein is CASSLSGGDYSGNTIYF. The CDR3 bases are TGTGCCAGCAGCTTATCCGGGGGGGATTACTCTGGAAACACCATATATTTT.